This TCR beta chain was recovered during a study of CD8 T cells in ankylosing spondylitis (TCRdb year 2017). Regarding the research as a whole: The study set out to find disease-linked TCR variants by profiling T cell receptor beta repertoires in ankylosing spondylitis patients and healthy donors. The full study cohort comprised around 25 ankylosing spondylitis patients and 110 or so healthy donors. Peripheral blood was sampled, and synovial fluid was also collected from ankylosing spondylitis patients. Study-wide findings and limitations: A CD8+ phenotype was shown by the disease-linked clones, which were found at relatively low frequencies in peripheral blood. The disease-linked clones were reported as significantly enriched in matched synovial fluid samples from ankylosing spondylitis patients. Some motif variants were previously reported in synovial fluid and blood of reactive arthritis patients, suggesting common disease-initiation mechanisms. Blood from ankylosing spondylitis patients appeared to be characterized by a TCR beta motif composed of under 10 highly homologous amino acid variants.

For sequencing, an Illumina HiSeq 2500 was employed. TCR beta libraries were prepared by quantitative 5'-RACE with molecular barcodes. On the authors' methods: To identify disease-linked TCR variants, a new computational method was used, one built on a probabilistic model of VDJ rearrangement. The raw public reads went through TCRdb reprocessing: fastp at Q25, MiXCR clone calling, in-frame beta chains kept. Rows are unified per CDR3 protein, each entry keeping the most common DNA and genes. These V and J calls derive from TCRdb rather than the authors' analysis. Across this sample there are roughly 220,000 distinct CDR3 sequences, with 15% to 20% seen only once. The ten largest clones capture under 55% of the sample. Note on this clonotype: The antigen it binds to is not known. No base quality values were provided; no much bigger clone lies one nucleotide off.

The germline V gene (reference sequence) sets CDR1 to MNHEY and CDR2 to SMNVEV. CDR3 length: 14 amino acids, cysteine to phenylalanine. Left in the record is the CDR3 DNA by itself, 42 bases read in frame from the first base. Deletion took 5 bases off V and 5 bases off J, with a span of 12 bases between the germline ends. This chain is built from TRBV27 and TRBJ2-2; TRBD2 is possibly the D segment (7 matching bases). This TCR was sampled from a male donor with ankylosing spondylitis. The sequenced material came from blood, either unsorted or a sorted T cell fraction (not recorded which). The DNA is as follows: TGTGCCAGCAGTCGGGGGGCTCGGACCGGGGAGCTGTTTTTT. It translates to CASSRGARTGELFF.